These 13 T cell receptor beta chains originate from one sample sequenced in a study of human T cells and chemical hapten exposure. TCRdb redid the calling of the RACE reads with MiXCR, one entry per CDR3 protein. The top ten clones hold roughly 1% of a sample with some 90,000 distinct CDR3 sequences, roughly a tenth of them seen once. Time point denoted: patch test 3, about 24 weeks after DPC sensitization. Sample treatment: therapeutic diphenylcyclopropenone sensitization with weekly scalp DPC. The sample in question was whole blood, obtained in connection with sensitization to the hapten diphenylcyclopropenone (DPC). Source of these receptors: a woman aged 25-40 years with alopecia areata. Some clones in this sample may be carry-over from other donors' samples.

This clonotype was seen a handful of times. This chain connects TRBV28 to TRBJ1-3; D unclear. Germline V gene sequence: CDR1 MDHEN, CDR2 SYDVKM. V was pared by 6 bases and J by 2 bases, with 11 bases between. This CDR3 has 14 amino acids. Written as DNA, the CDR3 is TGTGCCAGCAGGTCGGGTAAACCTGGAAACACCATATATTTT. Its translation: CASRSGKPGNTIYF.

This clonotype was seen repeatedly, ten times or more. The chain has TRBV6-2 or TRBV6-3 and TRBJ2-1, with D maybe TRBD2 (5 bases). The germline V gene has CDR1 MNHEY and CDR2 SVGEGT. Trimming cost V 6 bases and J 4 bases, with 7 bases left between them. There are 12 residues in the CDR3. The CDR3 protein is CASRSGYNEQFF. CDR3 DNA: TGTGCCAGCAGAAGCGGTTACAATGAGCAGTTCTTC.

This clonotype was detected many times. The V gene is TRBV13, the J gene TRBJ2-5; 8 bases fit TRBD2. J was trimmed by 5 bases and V by 5 bases; bases with no gene match: 10. Per the germline V gene, CDR1 is PRHDT and CDR2 is FYEKMQ (reference sequence). The CDR3 is 15 amino acids. In DNA, the CDR3 is TGTGCCAGCAGCGGGGAGCGGGGGTCCACTGAGACCCAGTACTTC. Translated: CASSGERGSTETQYF. The full variable domain, completed using reference TRBV13 and TRBJ2-5, is AAGVIQSPRHLIKEKRETATLKCYPIPRHDTVYWYQQGPGQDPQFLISFYEKMQSDKGSIPDRFSAQQFSDYHSELNMSSLELGDSALYFCASSGERGSTETQYFGPGTRLLVL.

This clonotype was detected a few times. V gene TRBV28 combines with J gene TRBJ1-5; possibly TRBD1 for D (6 bases). The V and J ends lost 3 bases and 3 bases respectively, with 15 bases between them. Germline lookup yields CDR1 MDHEN and CDR2 SYDVKM. The CDR3 sequence is 16 residues long. The CDR3 DNA is TGTGCCAGCAGTTTCGGAGGAAGGGGGAACAATCAGCCCCAGCATTTT. It codes for CASSFGGRGNNQPQHF.

This clonotype has ten or more counts. The chain carries TRBV20-1 and TRBJ1-5; 7 bases match TRBD1. Unmatched junction bases numbered 4, after V lost 5 bases and J lost 6 bases. The germline gives CDR1 DFQATT, CDR2 SNEGSKA (reference sequence). This CDR3 is 12 amino acids long. DNA for the CDR3: TGCAGTGCTGGGGACAGAGGTCAGCCCCAGCATTTT. It translates to CSAGDRGQPQHF.

Points on this clonotype: This may be a read error: a much more frequent sequence differs by one nucleotide. V and J are TRBV29-1 and TRBJ1-6; the D gene is possibly TRBD1 (6 bases). The CDR3 consists of 14 residues. Per the germline V gene, CDR1 is SQVTM and CDR2 is ANQGSEA. The CDR3 sequence: CGVELGRGNSPLHF. The CDR3 DNA reads TGCGGCGTTGAATTGGGCAGGGGAAATTCACCCCTCCACTTT. The full variable domain, with the rest looked up from reference TRBV29-1 and TRBJ1-6, is SAVISQKPSRDICQRGTSLTIQCQVDSQVTMMFWYRQQPGQSLTLIATANQGSEATYESGFVIDKFPISRPNLTFSTLTVSNMSPEDSSIYLCGVELGRGNSPLHFGNGTRLTVT.

This clonotype was counted ten times or more. The V gene is TRBV27, the J gene TRBJ2-7; 7 bases agree with TRBD2. V dropped 3 bases and J dropped 6; count of bases not matched to a gene: 5. The CDR3 has 13 residues. Germline lookup yields CDR1 MNHEY and CDR2 SMNVEV (reference sequence). CDR3 residues: CASSFGGGVEQYF. The CDR3 coding sequence is TGTGCCAGCAGTTTTGGGGGAGGGGTCGAGCAGTACTTC.

CDR3 DNA sequence: TGTGCCAGCAGCACTATGTATGGAGGGGGCAATCAGCCCCAGCATTTT. This sequence encodes CASSTMYGGGNQPQHF. The chain has TRBV28 and TRBJ1-5; D is possibly TRBD1 (5 bases). The CDR3 extends over 16 amino acids. V shed 6 bases and J shed 2 bases, with 17 bases lying between them. Germline CDR1 is MDHEN and CDR2 is SYDVKM. Variable domain in full (rest from reference TRBV28 and TRBJ1-5): DVKVTQSSRYLVKRTGEKVFLECVQDMDHENMFWYRQDPGLGLRLIYFSYDVKMKEKGDIPEGYSVSREKKERFSLILESASTNQTSMYLCASSTMYGGGNQPQHFGDGTRLSIL.

This clonotype turned up a few times. The rearrangement uses TRBV30 and TRBJ1-1, with 10 bases matching TRBD1. Germline V gives CDR1 GTSNPN, CDR2 SVGIG (reference sequence). The V segment lost 5 bases and the J segment 3 bases; nucleotides outside the gene matches: 3. The CDR3 has 13 residues. The CDR3 DNA follows: TGTGCCTGGGGAGGACAGGGGGACACTGAAGCTTTCTTT. As protein: CAWGGQGDTEAFF.

This clonotype was picked up many times. The chain carries TRBV7-9 and TRBJ1-5; D may be TRBD1 (6 bases). This CDR3 is 15 amino acids long. Trimming removed 8 bases at V and 7 bases at J, with 21 bases between. From germline, CDR1 is SEHNR and CDR2 FQNEAQ (reference sequence). The CDR3 region has the DNA TGTGCCAGCCTAACCTCCAGACAGGAAGGGCAGCCCCAGCATTTT. Amino acid sequence: CASLTSRQEGQPQHF.

This clonotype has at least ten counts. The DNA of the CDR3 is TGTGCCAGCAGTCCTGGGGGTCGAGGGGGTTACAATGAGCAGTTCTTC. This translates into CASSPGGRGGYNEQFF. This chain joins TRBV12-3 or TRBV12-4 and TRBJ2-1; tentative D call: TRBD1 (6 bases). The CDR3 is 16 residues long. Trimming cost V 5 bases and J 4 bases, with 18 bases left between them.

This clonotype appeared a few times. This chain connects TRBV11-2 to TRBJ2-1; D possibly corresponds to TRBD2 (5 bases). The CDR3 runs 17 residues. V lost 2 bases and J lost 0, with 14 bases in between. Germline CDR1 reads SGHAT; CDR2 reads FQNNGV. The CDR3 loop is CASSLTLAPSSYNEQFF. CDR3 bases: TGTGCCAGCAGCTTAACCCTAGCCCCGAGCTCCTACAATGAGCAGTTCTTC.

The chain links TRBV28 to TRBJ2-3, with D tentatively TRBD2 (6 bases). V was trimmed by 6 bases and J by 8 bases, leaving 15 bases between them. The CDR3 extends over 13 amino acids. CDR1 MDHEN and CDR2 SYDVKM come from the germline V gene. CDR3 sequence (DNA): TGTGCCAGCAGCCCTCGAGGGCGGGGTACGCAGTATTTT. Encoded protein: CASSPRGRGTQYF. The variable domain in full, completed from reference TRBV28 and TRBJ2-3, reads DVKVTQSSRYLVKRTGEKVFLECVQDMDHENMFWYRQDPGLGLRLIYFSYDVKMKEKGDIPEGYSVSREKKERFSLILESASTNQTSMYLCASSPRGRGTQYFGPGTRLTVL.